Listed here are 4 T cell receptor beta chains from one sample, sequenced in a study of T cell responses to AZD1222 COVID-19 vaccine. Sequencing was performed with immunoSEQ multiplex PCR; in TCRdb, only in-frame clones are kept and a portion is missing. The sample yields approximately 130,000 clones, 70% to 90% seen once. This specimen consisted of peripheral blood, obtained 28 days after the second AZD1222 dose. All receptors come from an adult who received the AZD1222 COVID-19 vaccine.

J is TRBJ1-1 and V is TRBV7-9; 7 nucleotides align to TRBD1. Germline CDR1 is SEHNR and CDR2 is FQNEAQ (reference sequence). After removal of 2 bases from V and 0 bases from J, the junction contained 12 bases not matched to a gene. The CDR3 runs 18 residues. Written as DNA, the CDR3 is TGTGCCAGCAGCTTAAGGGGGGACAGACGCAACCTGAACACTGAAGCTTTCTTT. Protein: CASSLRGDRRNLNTEAFF.

On this clone itself: The sample carries other DNA sequences with the same CDR3. CDR3 residues: CASSPAGMNTEAFF. DNA of the CDR3: TGTGCCAGCTCACCGGCCGGAATGAACACTGAAGCTTTCTTT. The chain combines TRBV18 with TRBJ1-1; D not certain. CDR3 length equals 14 residues. V lost 3 bases to trimming and J lost 0 bases, with 8 bases between them. Germline V lookup: CDR1 KGHSH, CDR2 LQKENI.

In this sample, this clone turned up once. The chain links TRBV4-3 to TRBJ2-3, with TRBD2 matching over 8 bases. Germline V lookup: CDR1 LGHNA, CDR2 YSLEER. The V gene end was trimmed by 0 bases and the J gene end by 2 bases; junction bases not matched to a gene: 4. The CDR3 spans 16 residues. This CDR3 reads CASSQEFSGVTDTQYF. The CDR3 coding sequence is TGCGCCAGCAGCCAAGAATTTAGCGGGGTCACAGATACGCAGTATTTT.

The chain joins TRBV10-3 to TRBJ2-1; D call uncertain. V shed 0 bases and J shed 5 bases, with 11 bases lying between them. The CDR3 runs 15 residues. Germline CDR1 ENHRY, CDR2 SYGVKD. DNA for the CDR3: TGTGCCATCAGTGAGTCTGGGATAAGGAACAATGAGCAGTTCTTC. The encoded protein is CAISESGIRNNEQFF.